This T cell receptor (beta chain) emerged from a study of regulatory T cells in long-lasting Graves disease. As for the study in general: New Graves' disease cases had less than 3 months of antithyroid drugs.

Both iRepertoire HTBI primers and Arm-PCR of CDR3 regions were used to build the TCR beta libraries. Using its own MiXCR run on the multiplex PCR reads, TCRdb lists one record per CDR3 protein. This table has over 450,000 distinct CDR3 sequences, approximately 12% appearing once. As regards this clonotype: A much larger clone is a single base away; this may be a read error.

Time point meaning: newly diagnosed GD, antithyroid drugs for less than 3 months. The TCR library was made from RNA that had been extracted from PBMCs in TRIzol. EDTA tubes held approximately 8.8 milliliters of peripheral blood from each patient. The same data also contributed to another study, on T cells in Graves' hyperthyroidism and ophthalmopathy.

The material was peripheral blood mononuclear cells (PBMCs), obtained at new diagnosis, from a patient treated with antithyroid drugs. The receptor was isolated from a woman in her twenties or thirties with Graves disease.

The CDR3 here is CASSPTGRAKNVQYF. DNA of the CDR3: TGTGCCAGCAGTCCCACTGGACGGGCCAAAAACGTTCAGTACTTC. The chain links TRBV9 to TRBJ2-4; D gene uncertain. This CDR3 is built from 15 residues. Germline lookup yields CDR1 SGDLS and CDR2 YYNGEE.